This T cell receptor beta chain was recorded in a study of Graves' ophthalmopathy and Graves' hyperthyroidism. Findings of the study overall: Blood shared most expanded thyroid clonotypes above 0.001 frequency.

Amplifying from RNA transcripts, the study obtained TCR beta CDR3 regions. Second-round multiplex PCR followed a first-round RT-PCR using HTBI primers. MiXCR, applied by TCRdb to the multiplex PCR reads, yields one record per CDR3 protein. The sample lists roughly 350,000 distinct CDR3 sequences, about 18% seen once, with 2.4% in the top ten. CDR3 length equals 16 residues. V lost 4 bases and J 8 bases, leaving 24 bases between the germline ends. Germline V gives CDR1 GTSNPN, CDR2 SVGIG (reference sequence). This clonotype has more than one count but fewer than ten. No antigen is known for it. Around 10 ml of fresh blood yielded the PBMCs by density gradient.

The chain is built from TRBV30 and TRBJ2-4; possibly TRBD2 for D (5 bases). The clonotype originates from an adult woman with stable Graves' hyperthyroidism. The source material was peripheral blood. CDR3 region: CAWNPPGESGSDIQYF. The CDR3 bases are TGTGCCTGGAACCCCCCTGGAGAGTCGGGGTCGGACATTCAGTACTTC.